This T cell receptor beta chain was recorded in a study of blood T cell repertoires in COVID-19. In the study overall: From T cells, B-cell-depleted T cells, or PBMCs came the material, which was cDNA or gDNA.

This CDR3 is built from 16 residues. Germline CDR1 and CDR2: MNHEY and SMNVEV (reference sequence). The V and J ends lost 2 bases and 1 base respectively, with 15 bases between them. Two consecutive negative NP/OP PCR tests, clearance, or resolved symptoms defined Cohort 3 recovery. The repertoire was sequenced with immunoSEQ multiplex PCR; TCRdb's copy has only in-frame clones and lacks some. The repertoire has roughly 150,000 clones, 80% to 90% of them found once; the top ten carry about 8%. The clonotype was recovered from a woman in her forties or fifties who had recovered from COVID-19. This chain uses TRBV27 with TRBJ2-7; D is perhaps TRBD1 (6 bases). The sample was PBMCs or T cells enriched from blood (not recorded which). The CDR3 region is CASSLGGELVSYEQYF. DNA for the CDR3: TGTGCCAGCAGTTTAGGGGGCGAGCTCGTTTCCTACGAGCAGTACTTC.